The 30 T cell receptor beta chains presented below share a single source sample, sequenced in a study of T cells in localized non-small cell lung cancer. Sequencing used immunoSEQ multiplex PCR; TCRdb keeps in-frame clones, though not all of them. Among 45,000 or so clones listed, around 83% were seen once. The sample here was PBMCs, taken before any cancer treatment. The receptors derive from a man between 40 and 75 years old with stage II lung adenocarcinoma.

This rearrangement joins TRBV4-1 to TRBJ1-1; no clear D gene. The CDR3 runs 13 residues. Germline V CDR1 and CDR2: MGHRA, YSYEKL. V shed 0 bases and J shed 3 bases, with 5 bases lying between them. The DNA for the CDR3 is TGCGCCAGCAGCCAAGAACGGTACACTGAAGCTTTCTTT. It codes for CASSQERYTEAFF.

The V and J genes are TRBV28 and TRBJ1-1; D unclear. V lost 5 bases and J lost 6, with 16 bases in between. CDR3 length: 14 residues. Germline V gives CDR1 MDHEN, CDR2 SYDVKM. DNA of the CDR3: TGTGCCAGCAGTCGCTTAGGGTACGCCGCTGAAGCTTTCTTT. Residues: CASSRLGYAAEAFF.

This chain uses TRBV11-2 with TRBJ1-5; TRBD1 aligns across 9 bases. J lost 1 base, V lost 4 bases, and 2 bases had no gene match. Germline loops: CDR1 SGHAT, CDR2 FQNNGV. The CDR3 contains 15 residues. As DNA, the CDR3 is TGTGCCAGCAGCTCAGGGACAGGGAGCAATCAGCCCCAGCATTTT. It specifies CASSSGTGSNQPQHF.

This chain joins TRBV7-8 and TRBJ2-5, with D possibly TRBD2 on 6 matching bases. Germline CDR1 is SGHVS and CDR2 is FQNEAQ. V dropped 3 bases and J dropped 2 bases, with 10 bases sitting between them. The CDR3 totals 14 residues. CDR3 amino acids: CASSFSGSQETQYF. In DNA, the CDR3 is TGTGCCAGCAGCTTCTCCGGGAGTCAAGAGACCCAGTACTTC.

The chain joins TRBV4-2 to TRBJ2-3; D perhaps matches TRBD2 (5 bases). CDR3 length: 14 residues. Germline loops: CDR1 LGHNA, CDR2 YNFKEQ. The V and J ends lost 4 bases and 4 bases respectively, with 12 bases between them. This CDR3 is CASSPGRAADTQYF. CDR3 nucleotide sequence: TGTGCCAGCAGCCCCGGACGAGCGGCAGATACGCAGTATTTT.

The chain recombines TRBV5-6 with TRBJ2-2; TRBD1 might be the D (6 bases). From germline, CDR1 is SGHDT and CDR2 YYEEEE. This CDR3 region has 16 residues. With 5 bases removed from V and 0 bases from J, the gap between germline ends came to 14 bases. The CDR3, as DNA: TGTGCCAGCAGACGCGTGGGGGCGTCGAACACCGGGGAGCTGTTTTTT. It translates to CASRRVGASNTGELFF.

The chain employs TRBV14 and TRBJ2-5, with a tentative D call TRBD2 (6 bases). Trimming shortened V by 0 bases and J by 1 base, and 9 bases separated the two germline ends. The germline CDR1 and CDR2 sequences are SGHDN and FVKESK. This CDR3 comprises 15 residues. The CDR3 loop is CASSQDLSGQETQYF. For the CDR3, the DNA is TGTGCCAGCAGCCAAGATCTTAGCGGCCAAGAGACCCAGTACTTC.

This clone has only one observation. The CDR3, as DNA: TGCGCCAGCAGCCAAGAATGGGGGGGCTACAATGAGCAGTTCTTC. Its translation is CASSQEWGGYNEQFF. The chain uses TRBV4-1 and TRBJ2-1, with 7 bases identical to TRBD2. With V trimmed by 0 bases and J by 3 bases, 2 bases remained unmatched. Germline loops: CDR1 MGHRA, CDR2 YSYEKL. This CDR3 has 15 amino acids.

The V gene is TRBV19, the J gene TRBJ2-5; a possible D gene is TRBD2 (7 bases). V was pared by 2 bases and J by 1 base, with 20 bases between. This CDR3 spans 18 amino acids. Germline lookup yields CDR1 LNHDA and CDR2 SQIVND (reference sequence). CDR3 sequence: CASSIRGGALGAQETQYF. CDR3 in DNA: TGTGCCAGTAGTATAAGGGGGGGCGCGCTGGGAGCCCAAGAGACCCAGTACTTC.

About this clone: The junction and the germline gene differ at one end; a read error may be behind it. CDR3 DNA: TGTGCCAGCAGCCTAGCAGGGGTCGGGGATGAAAAACTGTTTTTT. It codes for CASSLAGVGDEKLFF. The genes are TRBV7-2 and TRBJ1-4; the D gene is possibly TRBD1 (6 bases). The length of the CDR3 is 15 residues. Germline V CDR1 and CDR2: SGHTA, FQGNSA.

V is TRBV7-9 and J is TRBJ1-1, with TRBD1 identical over 7 bases. After removal of 5 bases from V and 4 bases from J, the junction contained 13 bases not matched to a gene. CDR3 length: 16 residues. Per the germline V gene, CDR1 is SEHNR and CDR2 is FQNEAQ (reference sequence). The CDR3 coding sequence is TGTGCCAGCAGCCTAGAGGGGACAGCGAAGGGCACTGAAGCTTTCTTT. Translating it yields CASSLEGTAKGTEAFF.

The chain links TRBV9 to TRBJ2-2; unclear D gene. CDR1 is SGDLS and CDR2 is YYNGEE in the germline V gene. Between the trimmed V and J ends, which lost 0 bases and 2 bases, there was a span of 11 bases. The CDR3 is 16 residues long. The CDR3 sequence is CASSVESGRNTGELFF. CDR3 nucleotides: TGTGCCAGCAGCGTAGAAAGTGGCAGAAACACCGGGGAGCTGTTTTTT.

The chain carries TRBV7-2 and TRBJ2-7, with 8 bases lining up with TRBD1. CDR1 and CDR2 from the germline V gene are SGHTA and FQGNSA. V dropped 3 bases and J dropped 4; count of bases not matched to a gene: 2. CDR3 length equals 13 residues. CDR3 nucleotide sequence: TGTGCCAGCAGCTTGCAGGGGGCGTACGAGCAGTACTTC. Its protein product is CASSLQGAYEQYF.

CDR3 protein: CASGTQETQYF. CDR3 bases: TGTGCCAGCGGGACTCAAGAGACCCAGTACTTC. The J gene is TRBJ2-5, the V gene TRBV28; tentatively, D is TRBD2 (6 bases). CDR1 is MDHEN, CDR2 SYDVKM, per germline. This CDR3 contains 11 residues. V was clipped by 8 bases and J by 2 bases, with 6 bases between them.

The CDR3 spells CASTRGVNTEAFF. Written as DNA, the CDR3 is TGTGCCAGCACCAGGGGAGTGAACACTGAAGCTTTCTTT. The chain recombines TRBV2 with TRBJ1-1; weak D call: TRBD1 (6 bases). This CDR3 has 13 residues. Per germline, CDR1 SNHLY and CDR2 FYNNEI. With 7 bases removed from V and 0 bases from J, the gap between germline ends came to 9 bases.

This clone was picked up one time. This chain uses TRBV28 with TRBJ1-5; D remains ambiguous. The CDR3 extends over 14 amino acids. Germline CDR1 is MDHEN and CDR2 is SYDVKM. V was shortened by 1 base and J by 6 bases, with 10 bases between the two germline ends. The CDR3 DNA is TGTGCCAGCAGTTTATATGAGGAGGGTCAGCCCCAGCATTTT. As protein: CASSLYEEGQPQHF.

The V call is TRBV18, the J call TRBJ2-5, with a possible D match to TRBD2 (6 bases). Germline CDR1 KGHSH, CDR2 LQKENI. Deletions cut 3 bases from V and 1 base from J, with 12 bases between. The CDR3 extends over 15 amino acids. The CDR3 DNA is TGTGCCAGCTCACCTAGGGCGGGGATCCAAGAGACCCAGTACTTC. Amino acid sequence: CASSPRAGIQETQYF.

This chain links TRBV6-5 with TRBJ1-6; 7 positions agree with TRBD1. Germline V CDR1 and CDR2: MNHEY, SVGAGI. V was pared by 6 bases and J by 7 bases, with 6 bases of the junction left unmatched. The CDR3 loop spans 14 amino acids. The CDR3 nucleotides read TGTGCCAGCAGCAGGGGACAGATAAATTCACCCCTCCACTTT. Protein: CASSRGQINSPLHF.

This chain links TRBV19 with TRBJ1-1; no clear D gene. The CDR3 contains 17 residues. Germline lookup yields CDR1 LNHDA and CDR2 SQIVND (reference sequence). The germline V and J ends were trimmed by 5 bases and 0 bases, with 19 bases remaining between them. The CDR3: CASSWKPVRGLNTEAFF. DNA for the CDR3: TGTGCCAGTAGTTGGAAGCCGGTTCGAGGGCTGAACACTGAAGCTTTCTTT. The complete variable domain, with remaining parts taken from reference TRBV19 and TRBJ1-1, reads DGGITQSPKYLFRKEGQNVTLSCEQNLNHDAMYWYRQDPGQGLRLIYYSQIVNDFQKGDIAEGYSVSREKKESFPLTVTSAQKNPTAFYLCASSWKPVRGLNTEAFFGQGTRLTVV.

This clone has only one observation. The V and J genes are TRBV30 and TRBJ1-5; D remains ambiguous. The CDR3 extends over 13 amino acids. Per germline, CDR1 GTSNPN and CDR2 SVGIG (reference sequence). V lost 1 base and J lost 1, with 5 bases in between. CDR3 sequence (DNA): TGTGCCTGGAGTGGAGGAAGCAATCAGCCCCAGCATTTT. Amino acid sequence: CAWSGGSNQPQHF.

This clone was observed a single time. The chain combines TRBV5-6 with TRBJ1-2; D unresolved. V lost 1 base, J lost 8 bases, and 9 bases lay in between. From germline, CDR1 is SGHDT and CDR2 YYEEEE. The CDR3 has 12 amino acids. CDR3 DNA sequence: TGTGCCAGCAGCTTGTCGGCCAGAGGCTACACCTTC. As protein: CASSLSARGYTF.

The J gene is TRBJ2-1, the V gene TRBV10-2; TRBD1 aligns across 11 bases. V gave up 10 bases and J gave up 10 bases; unmatched junction bases: 15. The CDR3 loop spans 15 amino acids. Germline CDR1 and CDR2: WSHSY and SAAADI. The CDR3 sequence is CATHAPGQGVHEQFF. The CDR3, as DNA: TGCGCCACGCACGCCCCGGGACAGGGGGTTCACGAGCAGTTCTTC.

The sample holds a few counts of this clone. The CDR3 protein is CASSLKGQPQHF. CDR3 in DNA: TGTGCCAGCAGCTTAAAGGGTCAGCCCCAGCATTTT. The rearrangement joins TRBV7-9 to TRBJ1-5; D ambiguous. The germline V gene has CDR1 SEHNR and CDR2 FQNEAQ (reference sequence). This CDR3 has 12 amino acids. Trimming cost V 2 bases and J 6 bases, with 5 bases left between them.

The chain uses TRBV11-1 and TRBJ2-1; D remains ambiguous. Germline assignment: CDR1 SGHAT and CDR2 FQDESV (reference sequence). Trimming removed 2 bases at V and 6 bases at J, with 11 bases between. This CDR3 has 14 amino acids. CDR3 residues: CASSLSPGVNEQFF. CDR3 DNA sequence: TGTGCCAGCAGCTTATCCCCGGGTGTCAATGAGCAGTTCTTC.

This chain links TRBV7-6 with TRBJ2-2; TRBD2 might be the D (6 bases). The CDR3 is 18 amino acids. V dropped 0 bases and J dropped 4 bases, with 18 bases sitting between them. Germline CDR1 and CDR2: SGHVS and FNYEAQ. CDR3 bases: TGTGCCAGCAGCTTAGCGCGGGGTGAATCGTCGACCACCGGGGAGCTGTTTTTT. This translates into CASSLARGESSTTGELFF.

J is TRBJ1-6 and V is TRBV19; weak D call: TRBD1 (6 bases). The V end lost 3 bases, the J end lost 0 bases, and 30 bases lay between the germline ends. The germline CDR1 and CDR2 sequences are LNHDA and SQIVND (reference sequence). The CDR3 loop spans 23 amino acids. Written as DNA, the CDR3 is TGTGCCAGTAGTATGGACGCGCTCTCAGCGGGACAACTTAGAGTCTCCTATAATTCACCCCTCCACTTT. Protein sequence: CASSMDALSAGQLRVSYNSPLHF.

This chain connects TRBV5-6 to TRBJ1-3; possible D gene TRBD1, 5 bases. The CDR3 runs to 15 residues. Germline loops: CDR1 SGHDT, CDR2 YYEEEE. Trimming pared 1 base from V and 8 bases from J, leaving 16 bases between. Written as DNA, the CDR3 is TGTGCCAGCAGCTTGAAGGGGATCTCGGGGCACACCATATATTTT. Its protein is CASSLKGISGHTIYF.

The chain links TRBV4-1 to TRBJ1-4; D call uncertain. The CDR3 has 15 amino acids. V was trimmed by 1 base and J by 6 bases, leaving 12 bases between them. Germline V gene sequence: CDR1 MGHRA, CDR2 YSYEKL. This chain's CDR3 is CASSQVLNRDEKLFF. CDR3 in DNA: TGCGCCAGCAGCCAAGTCCTGAACCGAGATGAAAAACTGTTTTTT.

Only one count was recorded for this clone. The rearrangement uses TRBV7-2 and TRBJ2-5, with D unclear. The V and J ends lost 2 bases and 5 bases respectively, with 6 bases between them. CDR1 and CDR2 (germline): SGHTA, FQGNSA. The CDR3 is 12 residues long. The CDR3 region is CASSLSRETQYF. The CDR3 coding sequence is TGTGCCAGCAGCTTATCCCGGGAGACCCAGTACTTC.

The V gene is TRBV2, the J gene TRBJ1-2, with a tentative D call TRBD1 (5 bases). The CDR3 length is 11 residues. In germline, CDR1 is SNHLY, CDR2 FYNNEI. V was shortened by 10 bases and J by 2 bases, with 8 bases between the two germline ends. This CDR3 is CAIRENYGYTF. The CDR3 coding sequence is TGTGCCATCAGGGAGAACTATGGCTACACCTTC.